This TCR beta chain was observed in a study of long-term antiretroviral therapy in people with HIV. This clone was counted only a few times. Samples were assayed with immunoSEQ v3.0 at survey level. The table came from immunoSEQ multiplex PCR; TCRdb's copy has only in-frame clones and leaves some out. The sample shows about 10,000 clones, approximately 78% of them seen only once. This CDR3 has 14 residues. Germline trimming cut 3 bases from V and 8 bases from J; bases unmatched to any gene: 7. The germline CDR1 and CDR2 sequences are KGHSH and LQKENI. The clonotype was recovered from a man in his forties with HIV. The rearrangement uses TRBV18 and TRBJ1-2, with TRBD1 identical over 9 bases. Sequencing used unsorted PBMCs, obtained 0.7 years after starting antiretroviral therapy. This CDR3 reads CASSPGQGLIGYTF. CDR3 nucleotide sequence: TGTGCCAGCTCACCGGGACAGGGCTTAATCGGCTACACCTTC.